This T cell receptor beta chain was profiled in a study of T cell repertoires in cytomegalovirus infection. For the study at large: Carrying CMV and the relevant HLA type showed in public TCR beta signatures. Notes on the study in general: CMV carriers with the relevant HLA were identified by cumulative public TCR beta family frequency. Within the response measured ex vivo, HLA-C-restricted CMV-specific TCR beta clonotypes were dominant.

TCRdb ran MiXCR on the reads and lists one entry per CDR3 protein. The sample records 270,000 or so distinct CDR3 sequences, approximately 17% being singletons. The V end lost 2 bases, the J end lost 9 bases, and 14 bases lay between the germline ends. CDR3 length: 14 residues. CDR1 and CDR2 from the germline V gene are MNHNY and SVGAGI (reference sequence). This clonotype was picked up a small number of times. Its antigen remains unknown. The specimen sequenced was CD8+ T cells from PBMCs. The V gene is TRBV6-6, the J gene TRBJ2-4; the D gene is possibly TRBD1 (6 bases). The TCR comes from a human donor in good health (CMV status not recorded). Some clones in this sample may be carry-over from other donors' samples. The CDR3 is CASSYGGRGAIQYF. Written as DNA, the CDR3 is TGTGCCAGCAGTTACGGCGGCAGGGGAGCCATTCAGTACTTC.